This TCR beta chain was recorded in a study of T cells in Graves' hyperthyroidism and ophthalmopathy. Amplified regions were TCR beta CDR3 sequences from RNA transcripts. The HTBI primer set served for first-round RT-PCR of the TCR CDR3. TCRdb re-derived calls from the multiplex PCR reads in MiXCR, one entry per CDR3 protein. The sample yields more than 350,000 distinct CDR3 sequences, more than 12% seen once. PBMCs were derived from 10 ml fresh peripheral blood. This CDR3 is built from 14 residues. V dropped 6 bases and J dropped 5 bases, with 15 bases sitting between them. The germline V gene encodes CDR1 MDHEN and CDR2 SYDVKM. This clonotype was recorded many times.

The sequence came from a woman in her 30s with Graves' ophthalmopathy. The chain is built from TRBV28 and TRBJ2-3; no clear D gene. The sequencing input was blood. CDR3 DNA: TGTGCCAGCAGGCCTGTAGTTCGGCGAGATACGCAGTATTTT. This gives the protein CASRPVVRRDTQYF.